This T cell receptor (beta chain) was obtained from a study of cytomegalovirus exposure and HLA in healthy donors (dated by TCRdb to the late 2010s). With respect to the entire study: According to an earlier analysis of a few hundred of the donors, about 190 million T cells yielded approximately 120 million unique TCR beta sequences and 276 Gb of sequence data. An early release covering roughly 640 HLA-typed donors comprised approximately 300 gigabases of sequencing data and around 86 million unique TCR sequences. Among the roughly 430 genotyped donors, 75% to 90% belonged to the genetic ancestry cluster associated with self-reported Caucasian donors. The aim of the study was to test whether cataloging public T cell receptors could identify signatures of past pathogen exposure. The T cell repertoires of under 750 subjects were profiled by immunosequencing and related to cytomegalovirus serostatus. Besides the first cohort of under 700 subjects, a separate validation cohort made up of 95 to 150 different subjects was used. To predict cytomegalovirus infection status, the study combined high-throughput TCR immunosequencing, statistical association of individual TCRs with disease status, and machine learning. A later analysis re-examined previously published TCR beta repertoires from 610 or so donors and added high-resolution HLA genotyping to investigate patterns of TCR occurrence. Rather than drawing on any new phenotypic data, the later analysis identified candidate immune exposures from TCR beta sequences and the way those sequences occurred across donors. An earlier analysis of some 500 of the donors applied high-throughput TCR beta sequencing to assess whether each TCR beta V gene segment acted as functional or pseudogenic. Donor age, sex, ethnicity and CMV serostatus were compiled alongside the repertoire data. Genome-wide SNP genotypes for about 65% of the roughly 700 donors were used in a later genetic analysis, which treated that subset as a discovery cohort. All discovery cohort repertoires had been generated using a single sequencing platform. HLA typing included class I and class II loci at four-digit resolution. The number of donors typed differed by locus, with about 620-630 for A, B, C, DRB1 and DQB1, roughly 520 for DQA1, 600 to 610 for DPA1, and approximately 470 for DPB1. A few DR-DQ haplotypes were treated as single units for association and clustering because of strong linkage in the cohort. Among some 410 genotyped donors of the cohort, an average of approximately 230,000 unique TCR beta nucleotide sequences were sequenced per donor, around 20% of them non-productive.

V loses 4 bases at its end and J loses 2 bases; junction bases beyond the gene matches: 6. Spanning cysteine to phenylalanine, the CDR3 consists of 18 amino acids. Only CDR3 DNA remains: 54 bases, in frame from the first base. CDR1 MGHRA and CDR2 YSYEKL were looked up in the germline V gene. The library was produced with the immunoSEQ multiplex PCR assay. The multiplex PCR relied on a mix of 60 forward primers for TCR Vbeta segments and 13 reverse primers for TCR Jbeta segments. Amplification of the CDR3 region of rearranged TCR beta genes was performed with a multiplex PCR assay on genomic DNA. Amplified TCR beta libraries were sequenced as 87-base-pair reads on the Illumina HiSeq System. Per the authors' processing: In a later analysis, tens of millions of unique TCR beta chains were counted across the 666 repertoires, and approximately 11 million of these chains were shared by at least two donors. To remove PCR and sequencing errors, raw reads were error-corrected and collapsed into unique sequences using a nearest-neighbor algorithm that merged closely related sequences. V, D and J gene segments were assigned by aligning CDR3 sequences to IMGT reference sequences. For a sequence to be retained, a match of at least six nucleotides was required to both a V gene segment and a J gene segment. A rearrangement counted as productive if the CDR3 had no stop codons and remained in frame with V and J, and every other rearrangement counted as non-productive. CDR3 was defined by IMGT convention, running from the second conserved V-encoded cysteine to the conserved J-encoded phenylalanine. In an earlier analysis of more than 550 of the donors, sequences lacking an unambiguous match to a single V gene segment were excluded. An earlier analysis of some 610 of the donors called V segments functional above 56.7% productive rearrangements and segregating when the between-donor standard deviation exceeded 5%. A statistical classification framework was built for diagnosing cytomegalovirus status from the catalog of TCR beta chain sequences. In a later analysis, TCR nucleotide sequences were compared against IMGT/GENE-DB human TR gene sequences so that V and J genes could be assigned. In a later analysis, CDR3 sequences and most-parsimonious VDJ recombination scenarios were assigned using the TCRdist pipeline. A later analysis defined each TCR beta chain by its CDR3 amino acid sequence plus V-gene family, and excluded reads lacking a unique V-gene family. A later analysis removed 592 highly shared, low-generation-probability nucleotide sequences to deal with suspected cross-contamination and a sequencing artifact. In a later analysis, a clonal expansion index for each public chain was calculated from normalized within-repertoire ranks of inferred template counts. In a later analysis, generation probabilities were computed using a VDJ recombination model fitted to out-of-frame rearrangements, and the results were checked against IGoR. In a later analysis, hypergeometric tests were used to score TCR-TCR, TCR-HLA and TCR-CMV co-occurrence, with a repertoire-size bias correction applied to TCR pairs. In a later analysis, false discovery rates were estimated by permuting HLA or CMV assignments 20 times. In a later analysis, co-occurring TCRs were grouped with DBSCAN, and TCRdist sequence similarity was added when clustering was performed within HLA-allele-positive subsets. Repertoires with fewer than 30,000 or more than 120,000 public chains were left out of co-occurrence clustering, as were about five repertoires with anomalous nucleotide sharing. TCRdb stores this immuneACCESS table with in-frame sequences only. Part of the clones is absent; in the studies checked, under half of the shortfall reflects unresolved V genes, and no reason is known for the rest. For V, J and clone size, that table is used; D and trimming come from the DNA. Here the sample has some 130,000 clones; about 80% occur a single time. The ten most abundant clones make up approximately 2.6% of the sample.

Results the study describes overall, beyond this receptor: An earlier analysis of approximately 570 of the donors showed that most TCR beta V segments appeared in productive rearrangements either about 87% or about 30% of the time, which broadly matched IMGT annotations. Some IMGT-functional V segments, including TRBV6-2 and TRBV6-3, could not be told apart with the 87-base-pair reads, so those segments were excluded. The cohort was sequenced for TCR beta chains only, and without alpha or paired-chain data the features that could be detected were limited. A later genetic analysis associated a missense DCLRE1C variant with V-gene and J-gene trimming of TCR beta chains, and an independent cohort replicated the association. The earlier analysis of 450 to 700 of the donors excluded about 16 rarely observed V segments, including chromosome 9 orphons, because counts were too low. Correlated functional status among segregating V segments might be attributable to linkage disequilibrium, but an unknown experimental factor could not be ruled out. A later analysis associated 15,000 to 20,000 TCR beta sequences with specific HLA alleles at a false discovery rate of 0.05. CMV serostatus was the only immune exposure information available for the cohort. Cytomegalovirus status was reported to be diagnosed by the classifier with high specificity and sensitivity in both the original and validation cohorts. Several of the top co-occurrence clusters appeared to be linked to parvovirus B19, influenza, CMV and Epstein-Barr virus, according to a later analysis. Most TCR sequences were seen in very few donors, while some public TCRs were found in many individuals. HLA typing was unavailable for some donors at each locus, so association tests used only the typed subset. The authors suggested that the approach could potentially be extended to other disease states and immunological phenotypes. The presence/absence analyses assumed that sequencing depth was roughly uniform across donors, and that assumption may not be true. In a later analysis, most CMV-associated TCR beta chains were found to appear HLA-restricted, with HLA associations seemingly driven largely by CMV exposure. Three of the identified cytomegalovirus-associated TCR beta chains were confirmed in vitro to be specific for cytomegalovirus antigens. Strong co-occurrence of HLA alleles, especially DR and DQ, made assigning TCR associations to individual alleles difficult. In a later analysis, the rate of TCR association differed among HLA loci, with DRB1 alleles having the most associated TCRs and HLA-C alleles having the fewest. A total of 150 to 200 TCR beta chains were listed by the study as associated with cytomegalovirus. Compared with the 666-donor mean, donors in an Asian-associated ancestry cluster had fewer N-insertions in productive TCRs, according to a later genetic analysis. In a later analysis, HLA-associated TCR beta chains were found to be more clonally expanded and to have lower generation probabilities than equally common non-associated chains. A further reported finding was that TCR beta sequences accurately predicted the HLA-A and HLA-B alleles for most subjects in the first cohort. A cluster of highly shared sequence variants was judged likely to represent a technical artifact of the sequencing pipeline.

Note on this clone: Its antigen is still unknown. There are no base qualities to consult, and no much larger clone falls within one base.

The cohort consisted of 666 healthy bone marrow donors. At the time of sampling, all cohort members were nominally healthy, though unrecorded immune exposures were likely present. The donor tested CMV seronegative, placing the donor among the roughly 340 seronegative members of the cohort. Each donor provided a peripheral blood sample, and peripheral blood mononuclear cells were used for TCR beta sequencing. The Qiagen DNeasy Blood Extraction Kit was used to extract genomic DNA from the blood cell samples. The material sequenced was PBMCs. The sequence was collected from a boy aged 2 to 10 in good health and CMV-seronegative. This sequence uses TRBV4-1 and TRBJ2-3, with TRBD2 identical over 16 junction bases. CDR3 loop: CASSPGLAGGPPTDTQYF. The nucleotide sequence is given as TGCGCCAGCAGCCCGGGACTAGCGGGGGGGCCTCCCACAGATACGCAGTATTTT.